These T cell receptor beta chains were read from a single sample in a study of cytomegalovirus exposure and HLA in healthy donors. Using immunoSEQ multiplex PCR, the repertoire was profiled, and TCRdb retains in-frame clones only, with some absent. The sample holds roughly 96,000 clones, 60% to 75% seen once. Sequenced sample: PBMCs. These TCRs come from a female donor in good health and CMV-seropositive. Both conserved end residues are part of each CDR3. D genes are given only for firm matches. Rows may omit the clone size; those that give it use once, few, many or a size class.

V,J,size,D,CDR3,DNA
TRBV4-2,TRBJ2-2,NA,TRBD2,CASSQDIRRGTETGELFF,TGTGCCAGCAGCCAAGATATACGGCGGGGGACGGAGACCGGGGAGCTGTTTTTT
TRBV19,TRBJ2-7,NA,NA,CASRGQTASYEQYF,TGTGCCAGTAGGGGACAAACAGCCTCCTACGAGCAGTACTTC
TRBV5-6,TRBJ2-3,many,NA,CASSSLIGTSTDTQYF,TGTGCCAGCAGCTCGTTGATTGGGACAAGCACAGATACGCAGTATTTT
TRBV6-5,TRBJ1-1,NA,TRBD1,CASTKLGGAGTEAFF,TGTGCCAGCACCAAATTAGGGGGCGCGGGGACTGAAGCTTTCTTT
TRBV27,TRBJ1-2,NA,TRBD1,CASSPRRTGNGYTF,TGTGCCAGCAGCCCCCGAAGGACAGGGAATGGCTACACCTTC
TRBV6-5,TRBJ1-4,NA,TRBD1,CASSYNRGDEKLFF,TGTGCCAGCAGTTACAACAGGGGTGATGAAAAACTGTTTTTT
TRBV4-1,TRBJ2-1,NA,NA,CASSQERVSYNEQFF,TGCGCCAGCAGCCAAGAGAGGGTTTCCTACAATGAGCAGTTCTTC
TRBV6-5,TRBJ1-1,NA,NA,CASSYSRGAGDEAFF,TGTGCCAGCAGTTACTCGCGGGGGGCAGGAGATGAAGCTTTCTTT
TRBV29-1,TRBJ1-5,NA,NA,CSVAQGPLNQPQHF,TGCAGCGTTGCCCAGGGCCCCCTCAATCAGCCCCAGCATTTT
TRBV11-3,TRBJ2-1,NA,TRBD1,CASSSGQGENNEQFF,TGTGCCAGCAGCTCGGGACAGGGGGAGAATAATGAGCAGTTCTTC
TRBV7-3,TRBJ2-2,NA,NA,CASSSKNTGELFF,TGTGCCAGCAGCTCTAAGAACACCGGGGAGCTGTTTTTT
TRBV6-5,TRBJ1-1,NA,NA,CASSYSKGYTEAFF,TGTGCCAGCAGTTACTCGAAGGGGTACACTGAAGCTTTCTTT
TRBV27,TRBJ1-6,NA,TRBD1,CASRTGDNSPLHF,TGTGCCAGCAGGACAGGGGACAATTCACCCCTCCACTTT
TRBV15,TRBJ1-4,NA,NA,CATSRDQGGEKLFF,TGTGCCACCAGCAGAGATCAAGGGGGTGAAAAACTGTTTTTT
TRBV6-1,TRBJ1-1,NA,TRBD1,CASRRPGGTEAFF,TGTGCCAGCAGGCGGCCAGGGGGCACTGAAGCTTTCTTT
TRBV5-1,TRBJ2-5,NA,NA,CASRGGGDETQYF,TGCGCCAGCAGAGGTGGAGGGGATGAGACCCAGTACTTC
TRBV4-3,TRBJ2-7,few,TRBD1,CASSQGTDRVGEQYF,TGCGCCAGCAGCCAAGGGACGGACAGGGTAGGCGAGCAGTACTTC
TRBV15,TRBJ2-7,NA,TRBD1,CATSRGQGASVDEQYF,TGTGCCACCAGCAGAGGTCAGGGGGCGAGCGTCGACGAGCAGTACTTC
TRBV4-3,TRBJ1-6,NA,NA,CASSPRPQGPNSPLHF,TGCGCCAGCAGCCCTAGGCCACAGGGACCTAATTCACCCCTCCACTTT
TRBV5-1,TRBJ1-1,NA,TRBD1,CASRQGVNTEAFF,TGCGCCAGCCGACAGGGTGTGAACACTGAAGCTTTCTTT
TRBV6-5,TRBJ1-2,NA,NA,CASRRRSPPYGYTF,TGTGCCAGCAGACGGAGGTCGCCTCCTTATGGCTACACCTTC
TRBV11-2,TRBJ2-3,NA,TRBD2,CASSLTGAGGVTDTQYF,TGTGCCAGCAGCTTAACGGGTGCGGGGGGGGTGACAGATACGCAGTATTTT
TRBV11-1,TRBJ1-2,NA,NA,CASSLTGVDYGYTF,TGTGCCAGCAGCTTAACGGGGGTGGACTATGGCTACACCTTC
TRBV2,TRBJ2-1,NA,NA,CASSELALYNEQFF,TGTGCCAGCAGTGAGTTAGCTCTTTACAATGAGCAGTTCTTC
TRBV11-2,TRBJ2-7,NA,NA,CASSSGYEQYF,TGTGCCAGCAGCTCGGGCTACGAGCAGTACTTC
TRBV2,TRBJ2-3,NA,NA,CASSKEGTHTDTQYF,TGTGCCAGCAGTAAGGAGGGGACGCACACAGATACGCAGTATTTT
TRBV5-4,TRBJ1-2,once,NA,CASSLVGANYGYTF,TGTGCCAGCAGCTTGGTGGGGGCAAACTATGGCTACACCTTC
TRBV28,TRBJ2-7,once,TRBD1,CASSLTGPSSYEQYF,TGTGCCAGCAGTCTGACAGGGCCAAGCTCCTACGAGCAGTACTTC
TRBV5-4,TRBJ2-7,medium-sized,NA,CASSLGTYEQYF,TGTGCCAGCAGCTTGGGTACTTACGAGCAGTACTTC